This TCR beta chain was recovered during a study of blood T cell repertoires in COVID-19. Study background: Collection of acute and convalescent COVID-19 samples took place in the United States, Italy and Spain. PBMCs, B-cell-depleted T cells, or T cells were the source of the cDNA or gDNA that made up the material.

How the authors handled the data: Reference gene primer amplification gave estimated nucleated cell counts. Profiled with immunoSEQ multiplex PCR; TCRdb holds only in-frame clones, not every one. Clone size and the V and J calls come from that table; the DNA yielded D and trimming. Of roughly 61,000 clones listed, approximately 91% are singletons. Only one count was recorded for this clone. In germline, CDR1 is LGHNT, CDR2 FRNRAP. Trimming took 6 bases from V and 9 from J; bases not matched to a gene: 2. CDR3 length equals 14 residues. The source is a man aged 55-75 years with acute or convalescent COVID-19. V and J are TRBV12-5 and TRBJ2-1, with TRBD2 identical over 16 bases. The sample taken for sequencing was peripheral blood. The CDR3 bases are TGTGCTAGTGGCGGGACTAGCGGGAGGGGTGAGCAGTTCTTC. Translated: CASGGTSGRGEQFF.